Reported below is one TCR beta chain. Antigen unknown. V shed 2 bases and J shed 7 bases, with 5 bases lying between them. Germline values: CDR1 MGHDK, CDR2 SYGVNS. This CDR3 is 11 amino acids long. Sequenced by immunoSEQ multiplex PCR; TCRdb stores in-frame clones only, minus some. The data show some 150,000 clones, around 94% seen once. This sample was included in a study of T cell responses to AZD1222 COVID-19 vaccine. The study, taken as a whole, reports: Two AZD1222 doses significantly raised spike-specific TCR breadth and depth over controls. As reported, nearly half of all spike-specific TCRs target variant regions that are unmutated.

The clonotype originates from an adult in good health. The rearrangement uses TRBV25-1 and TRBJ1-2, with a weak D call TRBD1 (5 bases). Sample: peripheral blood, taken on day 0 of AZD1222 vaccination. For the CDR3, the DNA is TGTGCCAGCAGTGAAGGGGGTGGCTACACCTTC. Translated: CASSEGGGYTF.